This TCR beta chain was sequenced in a study of T cell responses to AZD1222 COVID-19 vaccine. Study-wide results and caveats: Reports say nearly half of spike-specific TCRs go after unmutated variant regions. Recipients of two AZD1222 doses showed rising Spike-specific TCR breadth and depth. Of the AZD1222 recipients, only 5 or 6 were seropositive at baseline.

V trimming: 6 bases; J trimming: 2 bases; junction bases outside the gene matches: 13. Germline assignment: CDR1 KGHSH and CDR2 LQKENI. The CDR3 extends over 17 amino acids. TCRdb's copy holds only in-frame clones and misses some; the assay was immunoSEQ multiplex PCR. The table shows more than 65,000 clones, with around 78% occurring only once. As concerns this clone: Its specificity is unknown.

The V call is TRBV18, the J call TRBJ2-1, with 7 bases matching TRBD2. The clonotype originates from an adult who received the AZD1222 COVID-19 vaccine. This sample comprised peripheral blood, obtained 28 days after the second AZD1222 dose. Here the CDR3 DNA reads TGTGCCAGCTCCCCTAGGGAGGGTCGGGGAACCTACAATGAGCAGTTCTTC. It specifies CASSPREGRGTYNEQFF.